What follows are 30 T cell receptor beta chains derived from one specimen sequenced in a study of human T cells and chemical hapten exposure. Via MiXCR, TCRdb re-called the RACE reads, giving one row per CDR3 protein. The table includes 150,000 to 200,000 distinct CDR3 sequences, 14% detected once. Stated time point: patch test 1, 2 weeks after DPC sensitization. As to treatment: therapeutic diphenylcyclopropenone sensitization with weekly scalp DPC. The sequencing here drew on whole blood, taken in connection with sensitization to the hapten diphenylcyclopropenone (DPC). The receptors were sampled from a woman in her 30s with alopecia areata. Some clones in this sample may be carry-over from other donors' samples.

The rearrangement joins TRBV9 to TRBJ1-4; unclear D gene. The CDR3 consists of 14 residues. V lost 3 bases, J lost 8 bases, and 14 bases lay in between. Looked up from germline, CDR1 is SGDLS and CDR2 is YYNGEE. CDR3 in amino acids: CASSEGPIWEKLFF. In nucleotides, the CDR3 is TGTGCCAGCAGCGAGGGTCCAATATGGGAAAAACTGTTTTTT.

This clonotype was observed many times. The rearrangement joins TRBV27 to TRBJ2-3, with 11 bases identical to TRBD2. V lost 5 bases, J lost 6 bases, and 10 bases stayed unmatched. CDR1 is MNHEY, CDR2 SMNVEV, per germline (reference sequence). The CDR3 runs to 16 residues. CDR3 region: CASSPTGLAGGDTQYF. DNA for the CDR3: TGTGCCAGCAGTCCTACCGGACTAGCGGGTGGGGATACGCAGTATTTT.

This clonotype occurred many times. J is TRBJ1-6 and V is TRBV10-3; D is ambiguous. In germline, CDR1 is ENHRY, CDR2 SYGVKD. V was clipped by 10 bases and J by 8 bases, with 15 bases between them. CDR3 length: 13 residues. The CDR3 sequence is CATLPRRDSPLHF. The CDR3 region has the DNA TGTGCCACCCTACCGCGACGGGATTCACCCCTCCACTTT.

The chain carries TRBV29-1 and TRBJ2-7; possibly TRBD1 or TRBD2 for D (5 bases each). Per germline, CDR1 SQVTM and CDR2 ANQGSEA. This CDR3 is 10 amino acids long. V lost 4 bases, J lost 6 bases, and 7 bases lay in between. The CDR3 sequence: CSVGGTEQYF. The CDR3 nucleotides read TGCAGCGTTGGGGGGACCGAGCAGTACTTC.

CDR3 residues: CSGGQGMSGYTF. In nucleotides, the CDR3 is TGCAGCGGAGGACAGGGGATGAGCGGCTACACCTTC. The rearrangement links TRBV29-1 to TRBJ1-2, with TRBD1 identical over 9 bases. The CDR3 runs to 12 residues. Germline values: CDR1 SQVTM, CDR2 ANQGSEA. Trimming cost V 7 bases and J 8 bases; bases outside gene matches: 8.

There are a few counts of this clonotype. The chain uses TRBV10-2 and TRBJ2-3, with D hard to call. V was pared by 6 bases and J by 6 bases, with 13 bases between. CDR1 and CDR2 from the germline V gene are WSHSY and SAAADI. This CDR3 contains 13 residues. CDR3 sequence (DNA): TGCGCCAGCAGACGTGATGGTTCGGATACGCAGTATTTT. Protein: CASRRDGSDTQYF.

This clonotype has a count of ten or more. The CDR3 DNA reads TGCAGCGTTCCTCCTGGAAACACCATATATTTT. Protein sequence: CSVPPGNTIYF. The genes are TRBV29-1 and TRBJ1-3; no reliable D call. In germline, CDR1 is SQVTM, CDR2 ANQGSEA. The CDR3 is 11 amino acids. Trimming took off 5 bases at V and 2 bases at J, with 4 bases between the two ends. The whole variable domain, remainder taken from reference TRBV29-1 and TRBJ1-3, is SAVISQKPSRDICQRGTSLTIQCQVDSQVTMMFWYRQQPGQSLTLIATANQGSEATYESGFVIDKFPISRPNLTFSTLTVSNMSPEDSSIYLCSVPPGNTIYFGEGSWLTVV.

This clonotype was counted at least ten times. DNA for the CDR3: TGTGCCAGCAGCCTTGACAGGGTCACTGAAGCTTTCTTT. Its translation: CASSLDRVTEAFF. The chain joins TRBV7-6 to TRBJ1-1; 7 bases fit TRBD1. Trimming took 5 bases from V and 4 from J; bases not matched to a gene: 4. The germline gives CDR1 SGHVS, CDR2 FNYEAQ. The length of the CDR3 is 13 residues.

This clonotype was observed many times. The V and J genes are TRBV12-3 or TRBV12-4 and TRBJ1-2; the D gene is possibly TRBD1 (6 bases). V was cut by 7 bases and J by 6 bases, with 15 bases left in between. CDR3 length: 13 residues. The CDR3 nucleotides read TGTGCCAGCACCACTGACAGGCCCGATGGCTACACCTTC. Its translation is CASTTDRPDGYTF.

V and J are TRBV7-3 and TRBJ2-2; D gene ambiguous. Germline CDR1 reads SGHTA; CDR2 reads FQGTGA. V lost 4 bases and J 7 bases, leaving 10 bases between the germline ends. This CDR3 is built from 13 residues. The CDR3, as DNA: TGTGCCAGCAGCTGGACCGGAAACGGGGAGCTGTTTTTT. As protein: CASSWTGNGELFF.

This clonotype occurred a few times. The V gene is TRBV5-4, the J gene TRBJ2-3; D tentatively reads TRBD1 or TRBD2 (5 bases each). V lost 4 bases and J 4 bases, leaving 7 bases between the germline ends. Per the germline V gene, CDR1 is SGHNT and CDR2 is YYREEE (reference sequence). The CDR3 sequence is 12 residues long. CDR3 bases: TGTGCCAGCAGCCGGGGCTCAGATACGCAGTATTTT. Amino acids: CASSRGSDTQYF.

The rearrangement uses TRBV29-1 and TRBJ2-3; 10 bases fit TRBD1. Germline CDR1 and CDR2: SQVTM and ANQGSEA. The CDR3 has 14 amino acids. CDR3 residues: CSAPGTGDVDTQYF. In nucleotides, the CDR3 is TGCAGTGCTCCCGGGACAGGGGATGTGGATACGCAGTATTTT.

This clonotype was counted between two and nine times. The chain has TRBV9 and TRBJ2-3; TRBD2 agrees at 7 bases. In germline, CDR1 is SGDLS, CDR2 YYNGEE. The length of the CDR3 is 16 residues. The V segment lost 1 base and the J segment 8 bases; nucleotides outside the gene matches: 13. DNA for the CDR3: TGTGCCAGCAGCGTATCGAGCGGGGAGCACTTGGGTACGCAGTATTTT. This sequence encodes CASSVSSGEHLGTQYF.

This clonotype was counted ten times or more. The chain recombines TRBV2 with TRBJ1-5; 9 bases line up with TRBD1. V trimming: 2 bases; J trimming: 4 bases; junction bases outside the gene matches: 3. The CDR3 is made up of 15 amino acids. Germline-derived CDR1 and CDR2 are SNHLY and FYNNEI. The CDR3 nucleotides are TGTGCCAGCAGTGAAACAGGACAGGGGAATCAGCCCCAGCATTTT. As protein: CASSETGQGNQPQHF. The full variable domain, completed using reference TRBV2 and TRBJ1-5, is EPEVTQTPSHQVTQMGQEVILRCVPISNHLYFYWYRQILGQKVEFLVSFYNNEISEKSEIFDDQFSVERPDGSNFTLKIRSTKLEDSAMYFCASSETGQGNQPQHFGDGTRLSIL.

This clonotype was detected only a few times. V is TRBV19 and J is TRBJ2-1; TRBD2 agrees at 7 bases. The CDR3 length is 12 residues. After removal of 8 bases from V and 7 bases from J, the junction contained 5 bases not matched to a gene. The germline V gene encodes CDR1 LNHDA and CDR2 SQIVND (reference sequence). CDR3 bases: TGTGCCAGTTGGGGGGGGACTAATGAGCAGTTCTTC. Protein: CASWGGTNEQFF. Based on the CDR3 plus reference TRBV19 and TRBJ2-1, the full variable domain is DGGITQSPKYLFRKEGQNVTLSCEQNLNHDAMYWYRQDPGQGLRLIYYSQIVNDFQKGDIAEGYSVSREKKESFPLTVTSAQKNPTAFYLCASWGGTNEQFFGPGTRLTVL.

Only a few counts were recorded for this clonotype. V and J are TRBV12-5 and TRBJ1-1; 9 positions agree with TRBD1. Trimming at V came to 5 bases and at J to 3 bases, leaving 1 base not matched to a gene. Germline V lookup: CDR1 LGHNT, CDR2 FRNRAP. This CDR3 is built from 13 residues. CDR3 DNA sequence: TGTGCTAGTGGTGGGGACAGGGACACTGAAGCTTTCTTT. Translation gives CASGGDRDTEAFF.

This clonotype appeared many times. This chain links TRBV29-1 with TRBJ2-5; 8 bases match TRBD2. CDR3 length: 12 amino acids. V was clipped by 3 bases and J by 4 bases; unmatched bases: 1. Germline V gene data show CDR1 as SQVTM and CDR2 as ANQGSEA. The CDR3 region is CSVELAGETQYF. As DNA, the CDR3 is TGCAGCGTTGAGCTAGCGGGAGAGACCCAGTACTTC.

This clonotype was found a few times. The J gene is TRBJ1-2, the V gene TRBV20-1; TRBD1 is a possible D gene (5 bases). This CDR3 is built from 13 residues. CDR1 is DFQATT, CDR2 SNEGSKA, per germline (reference sequence). The V gene lost 3 bases and the J gene lost 4 bases, with 12 bases spanning the gap. The CDR3 sequence is CSASSRVPYGYTF. CDR3 sequence (DNA): TGCAGTGCTAGTAGCAGGGTCCCCTATGGCTACACCTTC.

This clonotype has only a few counts. This chain joins TRBV11-3 and TRBJ1-6; TRBD1 might be the D (5 bases). Germline CDR1 is SGHNT and CDR2 is YENEEA. The V end was cut by 8 bases, the J end by 3 bases, with 11 bases between. The CDR3 is made up of 14 amino acids. CDR3 nucleotide sequence: TGTGCCAGCGCCCCAGGGAGCTATAATTCACCCCTCCACTTT. Encoded protein: CASAPGSYNSPLHF.

The V and J genes are TRBV18 and TRBJ1-4; the D is unclear. This CDR3 has 15 residues. Trimming shortened V by 1 base and J by 3 bases, and 9 bases separated the two germline ends. Looked up from germline, CDR1 is KGHSH and CDR2 is LQKENI. The CDR3 region is CASSPRGDSNEKLFF. CDR3 nucleotides: TGTGCCAGCTCACCACGGGGAGATTCTAATGAAAAACTGTTTTTT. Combining the CDR3 with reference TRBV18 and TRBJ1-4 gives the whole variable domain NAGVMQNPRHLVRRRGQEARLRCSPMKGHSHVYWYRQLPEEGLKFMVYLQKENIIDESGMPKERFSAEFPKEGPSILRIQQVVRGDSAAYFCASSPRGDSNEKLFFGSGTQLSVL.

Many counts were recorded for this clonotype. The CDR3 is CASNVAGDYGYTF. In nucleotides, the CDR3 is TGTGCCAGTAACGTTGCAGGGGACTATGGCTACACCTTC. This chain joins TRBV19 and TRBJ1-2; TRBD1 might be the D (6 bases). Trimming took off 7 bases at V and 3 bases at J, with 12 bases between the two ends. This CDR3 has 13 residues. CDR1 is LNHDA and CDR2 is SQIVND in the germline V gene (reference sequence).

The rearrangement joins TRBV12-3 or TRBV12-4 to TRBJ1-2; D is ambiguous. The CDR3 is 11 residues long. The V end lost 3 bases, the J end lost 7 bases, and 6 bases lay between the germline ends. The CDR3 DNA reads as TGTGCCAGCAGTTTGTACGGTGGCTACACCTTC. This codes for CASSLYGGYTF.

This clonotype has ten or more counts. This sequence joins TRBV5-6 and TRBJ1-1, with 7 bases identical to TRBD1. Trimming at V came to 4 bases and at J to 2 bases, leaving 8 bases not matched to a gene. CDR3 length: 15 residues. Germline CDR1 SGHDT, CDR2 YYEEEE. CDR3 DNA sequence: TGTGCCAGCAGCAAAACAGGGGCGGGAAACACTGAAGCTTTCTTT. Translated: CASSKTGAGNTEAFF.

Concerning this clonotype itself: The junction does not match germline at one end; this may be a read error. The chain links TRBV28 to TRBJ2-7; D unclear. The CDR3 covers 13 residues. Germline loops: CDR1 MDHEN, CDR2 SYDVKM. In nucleotides, the CDR3 is TGTGCCAGTAGTTTAGAGGCCAGGTACGAGCAGTACTTC. Translated, it gives CASSLEARYEQYF. The variable domain in full, completed from reference TRBV28 and TRBJ2-7, reads DVKVTQSSRYLVKRTGEKVFLECVQDMDHENMFWYRQDPGLGLRLIYFSYDVKMKEKGDIPEGYSVSREKKERFSLILESASTNQTSMYLCASSLEARYEQYFGPGTRLTVT.

This clonotype was observed a handful of times. The chain combines TRBV20-1 with TRBJ2-3; D call uncertain. The CDR3 has 12 residues. The V end lost 4 bases, the J end lost 2 bases, and 7 bases lay between the germline ends. Germline CDR1 reads DFQATT; CDR2 reads SNEGSKA (reference sequence). Here the CDR3 DNA reads TGCAGTGCTACGAGCTACACAGATACGCAGTATTTT. Translating it yields CSATSYTDTQYF.

Ten or more counts support this clonotype. The V call is TRBV28, the J call TRBJ1-2, with TRBD1 identical over 8 bases. CDR3 length: 13 residues. The V segment lost 2 bases and the J segment 6 bases; nucleotides outside the gene matches: 2. Germline loops: CDR1 MDHEN, CDR2 SYDVKM. The CDR3 DNA reads TGTGCCAGCAGTTTACCAGGGGGCGATGGCTACACCTTC. This translates into CASSLPGGDGYTF.

V is TRBV2 and J is TRBJ1-1; possibly TRBD1 for D (5 bases). The CDR3 has 14 amino acids. With 7 bases removed from V and 1 base from J, the gap between germline ends came to 13 bases. Germline CDR1 and CDR2: SNHLY and FYNNEI. The CDR3: CASNLDRTNTEAFF. In DNA, the CDR3 is TGTGCCAGCAACCTAGACAGAACGAACACTGAAGCTTTCTTT.

This clonotype was picked up a small number of times. The chain uses TRBV9 and TRBJ1-2, with 10 nucleotides matching TRBD1. V shed 0 bases and J 7 bases; nucleotides not matched to a gene: 6. This CDR3 has 15 residues. Germline loops: CDR1 SGDLS, CDR2 YYNGEE. The CDR3 spells CASSVAGQGISGYTF. Written as DNA, the CDR3 is TGTGCCAGCAGCGTAGCGGGACAGGGGATTTCTGGCTACACCTTC.

V gene TRBV4-1 combines with J gene TRBJ2-5; D is ambiguous. The CDR3 sequence is 16 residues long. The germline V gene encodes CDR1 MGHRA and CDR2 YSYEKL. V shed 1 base and J shed 5 bases, with 17 bases lying between them. Here the CDR3 DNA reads TGCGCCAGCAGCCAAGTCGGAGTACTTGGCGAGGAGACCCAGTACTTC. Translated, it gives CASSQVGVLGEETQYF.

Only a few counts were recorded for this clonotype. This sequence joins TRBV6-5 and TRBJ1-2, with D unclear. Trimming stripped 4 bases from V and 4 bases from J, with 13 bases between. The germline V gene has CDR1 MNHEY and CDR2 SVGAGI. The CDR3 covers 14 residues. The CDR3 loop is CASSSHTGSYGYTF. CDR3 coding DNA: TGTGCCAGCAGTTCCCACACCGGGTCCTATGGCTACACCTTC.